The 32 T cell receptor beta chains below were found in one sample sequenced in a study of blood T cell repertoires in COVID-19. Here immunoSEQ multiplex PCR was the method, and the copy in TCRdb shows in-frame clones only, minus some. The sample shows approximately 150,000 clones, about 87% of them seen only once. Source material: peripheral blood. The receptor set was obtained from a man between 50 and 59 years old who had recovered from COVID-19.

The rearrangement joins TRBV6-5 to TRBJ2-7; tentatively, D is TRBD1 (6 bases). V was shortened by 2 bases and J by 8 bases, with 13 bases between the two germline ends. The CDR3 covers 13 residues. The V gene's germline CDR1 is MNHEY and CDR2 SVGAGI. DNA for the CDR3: TGTGCCAGCAGTTACGGCCTCCAGGGGAAGCAGTACTTC. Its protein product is CASSYGLQGKQYF.

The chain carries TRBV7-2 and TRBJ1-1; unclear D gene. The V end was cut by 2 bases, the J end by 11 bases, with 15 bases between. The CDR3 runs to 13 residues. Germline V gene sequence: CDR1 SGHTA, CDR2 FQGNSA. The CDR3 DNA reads TGTGCCAGCAGCTTATCGCGGGTTCTCGGGGCTTTCTTT. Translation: CASSLSRVLGAFF.

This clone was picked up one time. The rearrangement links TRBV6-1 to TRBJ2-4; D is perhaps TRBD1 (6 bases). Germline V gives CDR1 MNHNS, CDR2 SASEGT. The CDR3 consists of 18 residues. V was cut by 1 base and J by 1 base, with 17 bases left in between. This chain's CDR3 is CASSEVQGRFWAKNIQYF. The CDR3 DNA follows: TGTGCCAGCAGTGAAGTTCAGGGGCGGTTTTGGGCCAAAAACATTCAGTACTTC.

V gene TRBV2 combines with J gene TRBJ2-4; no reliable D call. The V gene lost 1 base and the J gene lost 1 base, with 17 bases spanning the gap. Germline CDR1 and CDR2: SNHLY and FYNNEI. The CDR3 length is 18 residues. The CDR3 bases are TGTGCCAGCAGTGAAGGCCCAGGTACCGCGTCGGCCAAAAACATTCAGTACTTC. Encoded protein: CASSEGPGTASAKNIQYF.

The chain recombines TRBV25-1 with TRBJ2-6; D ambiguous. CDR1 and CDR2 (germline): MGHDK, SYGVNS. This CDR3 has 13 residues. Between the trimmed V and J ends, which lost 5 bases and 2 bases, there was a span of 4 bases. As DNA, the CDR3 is TGTGCCAGCAGTATAACTGGGGCCAACGTCCTGACTTTC. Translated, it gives CASSITGANVLTF.

CDR3 sequence reads: CASTGPVGGEKLFF. For the CDR3, the DNA is TGTGCCAGCACTGGACCGGTAGGAGGTGAAAAACTGTTTTTT. The chain employs TRBV6-5 and TRBJ1-4; no definite D call. The germline V gene encodes CDR1 MNHEY and CDR2 SVGAGI. Trimming removed 7 bases at V and 7 bases at J, with 16 bases between. The CDR3 spans 14 residues.

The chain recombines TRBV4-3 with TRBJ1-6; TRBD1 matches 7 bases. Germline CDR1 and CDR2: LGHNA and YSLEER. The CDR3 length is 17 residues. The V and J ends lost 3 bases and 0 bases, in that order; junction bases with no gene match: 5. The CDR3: CASSQRGTVSYNSPLHF. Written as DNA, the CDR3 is TGCGCCAGCAGCCAGAGGGGGACAGTCTCCTATAATTCACCCCTCCACTTT.

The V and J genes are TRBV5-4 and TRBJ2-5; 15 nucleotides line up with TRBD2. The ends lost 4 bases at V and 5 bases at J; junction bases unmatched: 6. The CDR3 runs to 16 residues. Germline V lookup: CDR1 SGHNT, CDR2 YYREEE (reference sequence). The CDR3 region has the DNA TGTGCCAGCAGCAGGACTAGCGGGGGGGCGAGGGAGACCCAGTACTTC. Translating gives CASSRTSGGARETQYF.

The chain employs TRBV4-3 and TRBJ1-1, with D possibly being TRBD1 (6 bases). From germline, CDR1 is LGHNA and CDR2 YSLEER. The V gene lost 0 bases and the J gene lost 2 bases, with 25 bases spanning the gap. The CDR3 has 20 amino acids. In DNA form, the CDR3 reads TGCGCCAGCAGCCAAGACGGATCTTTAACTCAGGGGAAGGGAAACACTGAAGCTTTCTTT. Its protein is CASSQDGSLTQGKGNTEAFF.

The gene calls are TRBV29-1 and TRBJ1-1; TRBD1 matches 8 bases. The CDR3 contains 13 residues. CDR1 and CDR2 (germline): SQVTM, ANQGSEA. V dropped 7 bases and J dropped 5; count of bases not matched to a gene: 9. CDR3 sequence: CSGLGQGATEAFF. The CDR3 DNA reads TGCAGCGGGCTGGGGCAGGGGGCAACTGAAGCTTTCTTT.

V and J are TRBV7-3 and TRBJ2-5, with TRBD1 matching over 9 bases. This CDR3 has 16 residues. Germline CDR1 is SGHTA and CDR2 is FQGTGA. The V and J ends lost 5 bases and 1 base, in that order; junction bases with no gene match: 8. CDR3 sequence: CASSTGTGSSQETQYF. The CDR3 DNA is TGTGCCAGCAGCACTGGGACAGGGAGTTCCCAAGAGACCCAGTACTTC.

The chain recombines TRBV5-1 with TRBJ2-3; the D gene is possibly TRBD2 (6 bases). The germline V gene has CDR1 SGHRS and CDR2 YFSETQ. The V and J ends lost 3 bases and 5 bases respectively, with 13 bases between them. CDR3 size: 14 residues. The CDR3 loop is CASSSAPEGDTQYF. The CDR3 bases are TGCGCCAGCAGCTCCGCCCCGGAGGGAGATACGCAGTATTTT.

The CDR3 coding sequence is TGTGCCAGCAGTTTAGGCTACAGATTGCTCACTGAAGCTTTCTTT. It is translated as CASSLGYRLLTEAFF. V is TRBV27 and J is TRBJ1-1; D ambiguous. Trimming left V 2 bases short and J 4 bases short, with 14 bases between. Germline CDR1 is MNHEY and CDR2 is SMNVEV (reference sequence). This CDR3 comprises 15 residues.

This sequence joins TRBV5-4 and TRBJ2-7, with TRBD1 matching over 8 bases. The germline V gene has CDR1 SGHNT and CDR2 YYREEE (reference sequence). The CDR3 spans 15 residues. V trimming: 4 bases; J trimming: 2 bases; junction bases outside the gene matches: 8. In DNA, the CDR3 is TGTGCCAGCAGCCCTGAACAGGGGGTAACCTACGAGCAGTACTTC. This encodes CASSPEQGVTYEQYF.

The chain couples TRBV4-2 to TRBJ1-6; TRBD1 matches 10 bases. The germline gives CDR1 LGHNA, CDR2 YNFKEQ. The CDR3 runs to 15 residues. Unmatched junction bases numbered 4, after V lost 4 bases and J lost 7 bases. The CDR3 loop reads CASSRDRGGNSPLHF. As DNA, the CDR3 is TGTGCCAGCAGCCGGGACAGGGGCGGGAATTCACCCCTCCACTTT.

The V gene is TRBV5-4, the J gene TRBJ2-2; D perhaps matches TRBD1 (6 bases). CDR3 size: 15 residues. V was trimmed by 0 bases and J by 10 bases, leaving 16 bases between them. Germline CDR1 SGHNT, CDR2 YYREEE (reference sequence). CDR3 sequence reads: CASSLDRAVVEELFF. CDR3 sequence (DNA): TGTGCCAGCAGCTTGGACAGGGCTGTCGTAGAGGAGCTGTTTTTT.

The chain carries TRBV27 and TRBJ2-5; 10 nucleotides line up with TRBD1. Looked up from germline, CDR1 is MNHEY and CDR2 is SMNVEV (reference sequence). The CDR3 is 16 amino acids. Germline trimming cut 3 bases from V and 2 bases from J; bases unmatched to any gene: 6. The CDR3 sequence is CASSFGDRGPQETQYF. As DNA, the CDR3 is TGTGCCAGCAGTTTCGGGGACAGGGGACCTCAAGAGACCCAGTACTTC.

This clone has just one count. For the CDR3, the DNA is TGTGCCAGCAGCGAACCCGGGACAGGGTCGGGGGGCTACACCTTC. The encoded protein is CASSEPGTGSGGYTF. The chain carries TRBV7-2 and TRBJ1-2; TRBD1 agrees at 9 bases. The germline CDR1 and CDR2 sequences are SGHTA and FQGNSA. This CDR3 has 15 residues. The ends lost 5 bases at V and 8 bases at J; junction bases unmatched: 12.

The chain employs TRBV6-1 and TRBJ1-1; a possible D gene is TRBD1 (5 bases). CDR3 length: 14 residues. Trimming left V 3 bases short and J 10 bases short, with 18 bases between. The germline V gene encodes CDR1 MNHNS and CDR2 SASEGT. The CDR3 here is CASSEGGRQPAAFF. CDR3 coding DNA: TGTGCCAGCAGTGAGGGGGGTAGACAGCCAGCAGCTTTCTTT.

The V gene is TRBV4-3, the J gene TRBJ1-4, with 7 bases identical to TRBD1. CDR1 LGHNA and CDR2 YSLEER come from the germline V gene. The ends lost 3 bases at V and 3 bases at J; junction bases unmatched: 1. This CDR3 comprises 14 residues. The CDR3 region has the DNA TGCGCCAGCAGCCATGGGACAGCTAATGAAAAACTGTTTTTT. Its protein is CASSHGTANEKLFF.

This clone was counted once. The CDR3 here is CAISDSPTGGYEQYF. CDR3 in DNA: TGTGCCATCAGTGATTCACCCACGGGTGGCTACGAGCAGTACTTC. The chain joins TRBV10-3 to TRBJ2-7; D gene ambiguous. Germline V gene data show CDR1 as ENHRY and CDR2 as SYGVKD. This CDR3 contains 15 residues. V shed 3 bases and J shed 3 bases, with 15 bases lying between them.

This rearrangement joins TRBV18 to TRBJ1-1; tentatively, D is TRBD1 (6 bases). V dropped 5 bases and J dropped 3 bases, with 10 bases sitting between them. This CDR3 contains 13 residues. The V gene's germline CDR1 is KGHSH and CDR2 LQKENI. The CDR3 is CASSSAGDTEAFF. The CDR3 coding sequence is TGTGCCAGCTCATCGGCAGGGGACACTGAAGCTTTCTTT.

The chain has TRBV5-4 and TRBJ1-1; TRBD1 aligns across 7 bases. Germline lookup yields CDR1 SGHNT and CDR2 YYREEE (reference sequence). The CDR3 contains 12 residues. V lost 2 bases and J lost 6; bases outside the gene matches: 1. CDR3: CASSFGTAEAFF. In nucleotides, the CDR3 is TGTGCCAGCAGCTTCGGGACAGCTGAAGCTTTCTTT.

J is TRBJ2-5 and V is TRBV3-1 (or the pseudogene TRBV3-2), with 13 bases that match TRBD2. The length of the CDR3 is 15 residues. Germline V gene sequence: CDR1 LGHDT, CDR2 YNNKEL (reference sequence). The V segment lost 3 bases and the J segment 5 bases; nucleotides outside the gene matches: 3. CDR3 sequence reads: CASSHKGLAGETQYF. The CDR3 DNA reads TGTGCCAGCAGCCACAAGGGACTAGCGGGGGAGACCCAGTACTTC.

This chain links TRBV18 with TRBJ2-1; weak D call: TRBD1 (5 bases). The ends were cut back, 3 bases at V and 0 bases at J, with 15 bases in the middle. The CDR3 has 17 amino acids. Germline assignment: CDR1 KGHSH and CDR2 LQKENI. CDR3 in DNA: TGTGCCAGCTCACCCCTCCCTCAGGGAAGCTCCTACAATGAGCAGTTCTTC. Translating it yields CASSPLPQGSSYNEQFF.

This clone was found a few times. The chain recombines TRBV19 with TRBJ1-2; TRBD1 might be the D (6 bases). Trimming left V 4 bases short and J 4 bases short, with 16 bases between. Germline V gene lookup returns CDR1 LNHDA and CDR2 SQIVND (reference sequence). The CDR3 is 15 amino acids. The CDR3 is CASSKGQQKTYGYTF. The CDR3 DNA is TGTGCCAGTAGTAAAGGACAGCAAAAAACCTATGGCTACACCTTC.

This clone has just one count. As DNA, the CDR3 is TGCGCCAGCAGCCCGGGGGGAGGACTAGAGACCCAGTACTTC. Its protein is CASSPGGGLETQYF. The chain has TRBV5-1 and TRBJ2-5; 7 nucleotides align to TRBD2. This CDR3 contains 14 residues. The V segment lost 4 bases and the J segment 4 bases; nucleotides outside the gene matches: 7. Germline lookup yields CDR1 SGHRS and CDR2 YFSETQ. The complete variable domain, with remaining parts taken from reference TRBV5-1 and TRBJ2-5, reads KAGVTQTPRYLIKTRGQQVTLSCSPISGHRSVSWYQQTPGQGLQFLFEYFSETQRNKGNFPGRFSGRQFSNSRSEMNVSTLELGDSALYLCASSPGGGLETQYFGPGTRLLVL.

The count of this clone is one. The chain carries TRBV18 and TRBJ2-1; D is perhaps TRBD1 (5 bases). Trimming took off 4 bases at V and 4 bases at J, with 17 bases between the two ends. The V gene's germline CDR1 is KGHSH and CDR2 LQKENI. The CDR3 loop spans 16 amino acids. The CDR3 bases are TGTGCCAGCTCACTCACCCAGTTACAGGAATACAATGAGCAGTTCTTC. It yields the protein CASSLTQLQEYNEQFF.

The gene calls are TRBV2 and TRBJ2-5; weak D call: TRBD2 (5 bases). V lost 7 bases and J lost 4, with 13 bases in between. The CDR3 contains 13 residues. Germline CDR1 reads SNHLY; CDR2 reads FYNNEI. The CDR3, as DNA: TGTGCCAGCACGGGTCTAGCAAGAGAGACCCAGTACTTC. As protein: CASTGLARETQYF.

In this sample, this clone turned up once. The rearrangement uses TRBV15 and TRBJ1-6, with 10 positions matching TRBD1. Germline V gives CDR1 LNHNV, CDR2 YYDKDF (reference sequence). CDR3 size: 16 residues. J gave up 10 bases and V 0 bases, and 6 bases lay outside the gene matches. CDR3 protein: CATSRDGQGVGSPLHF. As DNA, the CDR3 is TGTGCCACCAGCAGAGATGGACAGGGGGTAGGATCACCCCTCCACTTT.

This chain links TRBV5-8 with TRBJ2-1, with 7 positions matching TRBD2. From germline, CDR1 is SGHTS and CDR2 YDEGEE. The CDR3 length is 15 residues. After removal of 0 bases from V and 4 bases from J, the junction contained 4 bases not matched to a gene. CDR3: CASSLVTSAYNEQFF. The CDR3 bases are TGTGCCAGCAGCTTGGTAACTAGCGCTTACAATGAGCAGTTCTTC.

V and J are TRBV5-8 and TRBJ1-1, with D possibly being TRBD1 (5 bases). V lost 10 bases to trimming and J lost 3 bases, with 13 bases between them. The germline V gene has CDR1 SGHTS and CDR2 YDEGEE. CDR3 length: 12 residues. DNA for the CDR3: TGTGCCTCTCAGGGTTTAGACACTGAAGCTTTCTTT. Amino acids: CASQGLDTEAFF.